Only one count was recorded for the clone carrying this T cell receptor (beta chain). The data derive from a study of blood T cell repertoires in COVID-19. Study-level background: The United States, Italy and Spain provided the acute and convalescent COVID-19 samples. The analysed material was cDNA or gDNA that came from T cells, B-cell-depleted T cells, or PBMCs.

Per germline, CDR1 SGHDT and CDR2 YYEEEE. There are 13 residues in the CDR3. Trimming removed 2 bases from V and 6 bases from J, with 12 bases in between. Original processing methods: The authors estimated nucleated cell counts from reference gene primer amplification. Profiled with immunoSEQ multiplex PCR; TCRdb holds only in-frame clones, not every one. The V and J calls and clone size come from that table; D and trimming were worked out from the DNA. The table records 200,000 or so clones, roughly nine tenths of them present only once. This sequence was found in a man between 65 and 80 years old with active or convalescent COVID-19. Sequencing was performed on peripheral blood. The chain couples TRBV5-6 to TRBJ2-7; D gene ambiguous. CDR3 residues: CASSFTPSREQYF. The DNA of the CDR3 is TGTGCCAGCAGCTTCACCCCGTCGCGCGAGCAGTACTTC.